This TCR beta chain was recorded in a study of cytomegalovirus exposure and HLA in healthy donors. Study-level points and caveats: The listing of 150 to 200 TCR beta chains classed them as cytomegalovirus-associated. The tendency of first-cohort TCR clusters to co-occur in the 120 or so validation repertoires was identified by a subsequent analysis. With high specificity and sensitivity, the classifier reportedly diagnosed cytomegalovirus status.

As for this clone: Its antigen is not known.

The germline gives CDR1 MNHEY, CDR2 SMNVEV (reference sequence). CDR3 length equals 14 residues. V was pared by 6 bases and J by 7 bases, with 16 bases between. The donors were part of the validation cohort, which consisted of approximately 110 subjects and was separate from the first cohort of several hundred subjects. Generated by immunoSEQ multiplex PCR, the TCRdb table keeps only in-frame clones and is missing some. The profile shows 250,000 to 350,000 clones, approximately 91% of them singletons. This receptor was taken from a man aged 25 to 40 in good health and CMV-seronegative. This rearrangement joins TRBV27 to TRBJ1-5; perhaps TRBD1 as D (6 bases). Sequencing was carried out using PBMCs. CDR3 amino acids: CASRRGGAGQPQHF. In nucleotides, the CDR3 is TGTGCCAGCAGACGAGGGGGGGCAGGGCAGCCCCAGCATTTT.